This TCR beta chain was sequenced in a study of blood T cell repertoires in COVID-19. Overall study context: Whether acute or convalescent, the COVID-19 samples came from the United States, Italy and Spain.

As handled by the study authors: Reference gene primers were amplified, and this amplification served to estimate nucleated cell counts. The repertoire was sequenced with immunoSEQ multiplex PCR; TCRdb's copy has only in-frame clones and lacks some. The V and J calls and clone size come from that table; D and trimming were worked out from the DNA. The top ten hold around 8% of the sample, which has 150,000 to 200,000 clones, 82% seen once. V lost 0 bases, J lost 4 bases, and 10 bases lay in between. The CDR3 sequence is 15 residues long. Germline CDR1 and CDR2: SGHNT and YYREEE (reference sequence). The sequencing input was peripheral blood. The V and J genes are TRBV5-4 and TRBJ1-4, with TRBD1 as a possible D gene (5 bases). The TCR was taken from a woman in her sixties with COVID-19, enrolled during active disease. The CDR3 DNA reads TGTGCCAGCAGCTTGGTGGGGGGTGGTAATGAAAAACTGTTTTTT. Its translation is CASSLVGGGNEKLFF.